This T cell receptor beta chain is from a study of blood T cell repertoires in COVID-19 (dated by TCRdb to 2018 to 2021). Background on the whole study: Samples from collaborators originated in the United States, Italy and Spain and spanned both the acute and convalescent phases of COVID-19. The prospective study material was composed of cDNA or gDNA derived from T cells, B-cell-depleted T cells, or PBMCs. The dataset comprised deeply sampled blood TCRbeta repertoires from subjects exposed to, actively infected with, or recovered from COVID-19. The repertoires were released in a freely available public database intended as a resource for research on the immune response to SARS-CoV-2. The samples were drawn from the first 160 participants of the ongoing ImmuneRACE study and from 1,254 subjects provided by 6 global collaborators. Nearly every sample came with metadata listing a de-identified subject ID, COVID-19 status, age in years and sex. Where available, HLA class I and class II types were obtained from metadata supplied by the sample provider rather than from assay-based typing.

Concerning this clone itself: What this receptor recognizes is not known. No clone much larger than this one lies a single base away; base qualities are absent.

TCRbeta CDR3 regions were amplified from genomic DNA by means of the immunoSEQ Assay, a bias-controlled multiplex PCR. Turning to the authors' computational methods: Nucleated cell counts per sample were estimated from amplification of reference gene primers within the assay. To quantify the absolute abundance of each unique TCRbeta CDR3 rearrangement, sequence reads were collapsed and filtered. Productive Simpson clonality was computed per sample as the square root of Simpson's diversity index over productive rearrangements. TCRdb took over this immuneACCESS table, retaining in-frame rearrangements with V and J assigned. Such tables are incomplete; in checked studies, under half of the missing clones stem from an unresolved V gene, and the remainder is unexplained. V, J and clone size were drawn from that table, and D and trimming were deduced from the DNA. This sample comprises about 140,000 clones, 65% to 90% of them detected only once. Less than 3% of the sample goes to the ten largest clones.

Trimming takes 5 bases off V and 6 bases off J; junction bases not matched to a gene: 15. There are 16 amino acids in the CDR3, from cysteine to phenylalanine inclusive. Just the 48-base CDR3 DNA is kept, in frame starting at base 1. In the germline V gene (reference sequence), CDR1 corresponds to SGHAT and CDR2 to FQDESV. What the study reported, not specific to this receptor: How much clinical and demographic metadata was included differed by source and by participant, and the metadata was provided uncurated.

Whole blood was collected in K2EDTA tubes by collaborating institutions according to the institutions' own protocols. For TCRbeta analysis, collaborator samples were shipped as frozen whole blood, as isolated PBMCs, or as DNA extracted from either sample type. The sequence was collected from a man aged 50-59 years with acute or convalescent COVID-19. The sample consisted of peripheral blood. The chain couples TRBV11-1 to TRBJ1-1, and TRBD1 aligns with 7 junction nucleotides. The sequenced DNA is TGTGCCAGCAGCGGAACACAGGGGATTGAAGTCCCTGAAGCTTTCTTT. Translated, this gives CASSGTQGIEVPEAFF.